These T cell receptor beta chains were read from a single sample in a study of T cell responses to AZD1222 COVID-19 vaccine. Data came from immunoSEQ multiplex PCR; TCRdb stores just in-frame clones and leaves some out. The data show tens of thousands of clones, roughly four fifths seen once. Material: peripheral blood, obtained on day 0 of AZD1222 vaccination. These TCRs come from an adult in good health. The CDR3 runs from the conserved cysteine through the conserved F or W. The order of the fields is V gene, clone size, J gene, D gene, CDR3 protein, CDR3 DNA. The D gene is left open where the match is weak. Only part of the rows carry a size: once, few, many, or a class if the clone is expanded.

V gene: TRBV6-5; clone size: -; J gene: TRBJ1-3; D gene: -; CDR3 protein: CASRATGSSGNTIYF; CDR3 DNA: TGTGCCAGCAGAGCCACAGGGAGCTCTGGAAACACCATATATTTT
V gene: TRBV30; clone size: -; J gene: TRBJ2-3; D gene: TRBD2; CDR3 protein: CACAASGVGTDTQYF; CDR3 DNA: TGTGCCTGTGCCGCTAGCGGGGTTGGCACAGATACGCAGTATTTT
V gene: TRBV7-6; clone size: -; J gene: TRBJ2-7; D gene: TRBD2; CDR3 protein: CASSQMGGGSYEQYF; CDR3 DNA: TGTGCCAGCAGCCAGATGGGCGGGGGCTCCTACGAGCAGTACTTC
V gene: TRBV2; clone size: few; J gene: TRBJ2-7; D gene: TRBD1; CDR3 protein: CASLGQGEYEQYF; CDR3 DNA: TGTGCCAGCCTCGGACAGGGCGAATACGAGCAGTACTTC
V gene: TRBV5-5; clone size: -; J gene: TRBJ2-1; D gene: -; CDR3 protein: CASSFDASYNEQFF; CDR3 DNA: TGTGCCAGCAGCTTTGACGCTTCCTACAATGAGCAGTTCTTC
V gene: TRBV5-1; clone size: once; J gene: TRBJ1-4; D gene: TRBD1; CDR3 protein: CASSLGVPRGSLITREKLFF; CDR3 DNA: TGCGCCAGCAGCTTGGGGGTTCCCAGGGGGAGCCTAATCACTAGGGAAAAACTGTTTTTT
V gene: TRBV4-3; clone size: -; J gene: TRBJ1-4; D gene: -; CDR3 protein: CASSQVQGEKLFF; CDR3 DNA: TGCGCCAGCAGCCAAGTACAGGGAGAGAAACTGTTTTTT
V gene: TRBV7-2; clone size: -; J gene: TRBJ2-7; D gene: -; CDR3 protein: CASSSAGYYEQYF; CDR3 DNA: TGTGCCAGCAGCTCTGCAGGGTATTACGAGCAGTACTTC
V gene: TRBV6-5; clone size: -; J gene: TRBJ1-1; D gene: -; CDR3 protein: CASRDSYTEAFF; CDR3 DNA: TGTGCCAGCCGGGACTCCTACACTGAAGCTTTCTTT
V gene: TRBV7-6; clone size: -; J gene: TRBJ2-7; D gene: -; CDR3 protein: CASSLVGGPDYEQYF; CDR3 DNA: TGTGCCAGCAGCTTAGTAGGGGGGCCGGACTACGAGCAGTACTTC
V gene: TRBV30; clone size: -; J gene: TRBJ2-7; D gene: TRBD1; CDR3 protein: CAWGTGGLSEQYF; CDR3 DNA: TGTGCCTGGGGGACAGGGGGCCTCTCCGAGCAGTACTTC
V gene: TRBV6-5; clone size: -; J gene: TRBJ1-6; D gene: TRBD1; CDR3 protein: CASSPDRGAPLHF; CDR3 DNA: TGTGCCAGCAGTCCCGACAGGGGGGCACCCCTCCACTTT
V gene: TRBV4-3; clone size: -; J gene: TRBJ1-1; D gene: -; CDR3 protein: CASSQAATDLGGVAFF; CDR3 DNA: TGCGCCAGCAGCCAAGCCGCCACGGACCTAGGAGGTGTAGCTTTCTTT
V gene: TRBV11-2; clone size: once; J gene: TRBJ1-2; D gene: -; CDR3 protein: CASSLGSWEGDYGYTF; CDR3 DNA: TGTGCCAGCAGCTTAGGGAGTTGGGAGGGAGACTATGGCTACACCTTC
V gene: TRBV9; clone size: -; J gene: TRBJ1-1; D gene: -; CDR3 protein: CASSGDTTNTEAFF; CDR3 DNA: TGTGCCAGCAGTGGGGACACAACGAACACTGAAGCTTTCTTT
V gene: TRBV30; clone size: -; J gene: TRBJ1-3; D gene: TRBD1; CDR3 protein: CAWSVQGLGNTIYF; CDR3 DNA: TGTGCCTGGAGTGTACAGGGGCTGGGAAACACCATATATTTT
V gene: TRBV11-2; clone size: -; J gene: TRBJ2-7; D gene: -; CDR3 protein: CASSATGYHEQYF; CDR3 DNA: TGTGCCAGCAGCGCTACAGGGTACCACGAGCAGTACTTC
V gene: TRBV6-2/TRBV6-3; clone size: -; J gene: TRBJ2-7; D gene: -; CDR3 protein: CASSYDVYEQYF; CDR3 DNA: TGTGCCAGCAGTTACGACGTCTACGAGCAGTACTTC
V gene: TRBV11-2; clone size: -; J gene: TRBJ2-5; D gene: TRBD2; CDR3 protein: CASSFRGLAGEPQYF; CDR3 DNA: TGTGCCAGCAGCTTCCGGGGGCTAGCGGGGGAACCCCAGTACTTC
V gene: TRBV11-2; clone size: -; J gene: TRBJ2-1; D gene: TRBD1; CDR3 protein: CASSLDRQGNEQFF; CDR3 DNA: TGTGCCAGCAGCTTAGATAGACAGGGCAATGAGCAGTTCTTC
V gene: TRBV20-1; clone size: -; J gene: TRBJ1-5; D gene: TRBD1; CDR3 protein: CSASPQGPSNQPQHF; CDR3 DNA: TGCAGTGCCAGTCCACAGGGGCCGAGCAATCAGCCCCAGCATTTT
V gene: TRBV19; clone size: -; J gene: TRBJ1-5; D gene: -; CDR3 protein: CASSIGGGTGRPQHF; CDR3 DNA: TGTGCCAGTAGTATTGGGGGGGGAACAGGGCGGCCCCAGCATTTT
V gene: TRBV19; clone size: -; J gene: TRBJ1-2; D gene: -; CDR3 protein: CASGNKPNYGYTF; CDR3 DNA: TGTGCCAGTGGCAACAAGCCTAACTATGGCTACACCTTC
V gene: TRBV6-5; clone size: -; J gene: TRBJ1-1; D gene: -; CDR3 protein: CASSPGGMNTEAFF; CDR3 DNA: TGTGCCAGCAGTCCAGGAGGCATGAACACTGAAGCTTTCTTT
V gene: TRBV4-1; clone size: -; J gene: TRBJ1-3; D gene: TRBD1; CDR3 protein: CASSQRTGGLDTIYF; CDR3 DNA: TGCGCCAGCAGCCAACGGACAGGGGGGTTGGACACCATATATTTT